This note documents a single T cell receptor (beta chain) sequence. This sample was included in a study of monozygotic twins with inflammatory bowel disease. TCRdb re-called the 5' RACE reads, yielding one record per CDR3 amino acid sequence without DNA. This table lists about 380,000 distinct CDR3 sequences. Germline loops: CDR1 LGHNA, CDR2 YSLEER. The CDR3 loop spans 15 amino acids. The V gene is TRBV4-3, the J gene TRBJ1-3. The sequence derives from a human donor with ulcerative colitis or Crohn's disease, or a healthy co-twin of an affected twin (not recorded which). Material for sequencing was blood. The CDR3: CASSRTELSGNTIYF.